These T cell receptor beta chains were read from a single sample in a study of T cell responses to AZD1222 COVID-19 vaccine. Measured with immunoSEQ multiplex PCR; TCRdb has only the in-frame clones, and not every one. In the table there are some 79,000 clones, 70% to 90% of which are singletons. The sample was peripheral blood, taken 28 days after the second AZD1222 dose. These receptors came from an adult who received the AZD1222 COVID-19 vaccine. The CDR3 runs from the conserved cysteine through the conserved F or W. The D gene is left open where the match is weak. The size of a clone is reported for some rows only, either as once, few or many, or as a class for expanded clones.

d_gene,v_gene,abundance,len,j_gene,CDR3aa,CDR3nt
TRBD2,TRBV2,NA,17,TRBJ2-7,CASQGTSGMLSSYEQYF,TGTGCCAGCCAGGGGACTAGCGGGATGTTGAGCTCCTACGAGCAGTACTTC
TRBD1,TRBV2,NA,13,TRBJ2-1,CASTSQGYNEQFF,TGTGCCAGCACTTCACAGGGGTACAATGAGCAGTTCTTC
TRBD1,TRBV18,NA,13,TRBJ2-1,CASSRNRGNEQFF,TGTGCCAGCTCACGGAACAGGGGGAATGAGCAGTTCTTC
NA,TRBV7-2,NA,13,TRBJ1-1,CASTIGLDTEAFF,TGTGCCAGCACCATAGGGCTAGACACTGAAGCTTTCTTT
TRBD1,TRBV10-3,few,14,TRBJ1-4,CAISDGQGREKLFF,TGTGCCATCAGTGATGGACAGGGTCGGGAAAAACTGTTTTTT
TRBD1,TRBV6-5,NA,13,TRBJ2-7,CASRLTGGYEQYF,TGTGCCAGCAGGTTGACAGGGGGTTACGAGCAGTACTTC
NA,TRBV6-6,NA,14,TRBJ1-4,CASLGRTTNEKLFF,TGTGCCAGCTTGGGCCGTACAACTAATGAAAAACTGTTTTTT
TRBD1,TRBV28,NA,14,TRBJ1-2,CASSPQGASSGYTF,TGTGCCAGCAGCCCCCAGGGGGCTAGTAGTGGCTACACCTTC
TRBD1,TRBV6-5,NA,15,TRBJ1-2,CASIRQGQGNYGYTF,TGTGCCAGCATCAGACAGGGACAAGGAAACTATGGCTACACCTTC
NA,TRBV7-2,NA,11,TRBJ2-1,CASEIYNEQFF,TGTGCCAGTGAAATATACAATGAGCAGTTCTTC
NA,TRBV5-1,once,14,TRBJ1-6,CASSVMDYNSPLHF,TGCGCCAGCAGCGTTATGGACTATAATTCACCCCTCCACTTT
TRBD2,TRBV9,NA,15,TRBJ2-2,CASSVVAGGTGELFF,TGTGCCAGCAGCGTGGTAGCGGGGGGCACCGGGGAGCTGTTTTTT
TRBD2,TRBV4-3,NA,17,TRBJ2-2,CASSQGTGTSGTGELFF,TGCGCCAGCAGCCAAGGGACCGGGACTAGCGGCACCGGGGAGCTGTTTTTT
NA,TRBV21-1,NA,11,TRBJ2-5,CASSREETQYF,TGTGCCAGCAGCCGAGAGGAGACCCAGTACTTC
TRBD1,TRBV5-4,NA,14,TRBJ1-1,CASRADRVATEAFF,TGTGCCAGCAGGGCGGACAGGGTAGCCACTGAAGCTTTCTTT
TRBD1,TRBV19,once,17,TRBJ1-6,CASKGTASVVYNSPLHF,TGTGCCAGTAAAGGGACAGCGTCGGTAGTGTATAATTCACCCCTCCACTTT